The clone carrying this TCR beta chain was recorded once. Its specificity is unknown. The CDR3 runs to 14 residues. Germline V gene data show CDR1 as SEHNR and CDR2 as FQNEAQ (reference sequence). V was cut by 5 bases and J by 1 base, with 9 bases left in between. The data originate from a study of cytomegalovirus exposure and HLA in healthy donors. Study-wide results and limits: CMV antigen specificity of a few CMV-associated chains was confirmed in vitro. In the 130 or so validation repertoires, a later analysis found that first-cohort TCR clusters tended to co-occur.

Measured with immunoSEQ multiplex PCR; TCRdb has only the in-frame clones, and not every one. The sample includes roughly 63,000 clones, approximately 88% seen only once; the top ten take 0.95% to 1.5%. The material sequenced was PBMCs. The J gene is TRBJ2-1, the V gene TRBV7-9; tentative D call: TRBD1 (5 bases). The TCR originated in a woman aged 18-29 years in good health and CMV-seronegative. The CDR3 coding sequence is TGTGCCAGCAGCCCAGGGTCATCCTACAATGAGCAGTTCTTC. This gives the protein CASSPGSSYNEQFF.